This T cell receptor (beta chain) was found in a study of identifying expanded T cells in peripheral blood. No infections or other immune events were documented during collection. Study-wide points: Over approximately two and four weeks, about 15 and 19 clones changed, versus 1.2 between replicates.

Concerning this clone itself: The antigen remains undetermined.

Sequencing used immunoSEQ multiplex PCR; TCRdb keeps in-frame clones, though not all of them. Of approximately 140,000 clones listed, 75% to 90% are singletons. With 5 bases clipped from V and 5 bases from J, the junction kept 4 bases outside the gene matches. This CDR3 has 14 amino acids. Germline assignment: CDR1 MDHEN and CDR2 SYDVKM. The chain employs TRBV28 and TRBJ1-2, with 11 bases fitting TRBD1. Material: blood. This sequence originates from a person aged 18 to 70 in good health. The DNA for the CDR3 is TGTGCCAGCAGTGGGACAGGGGGTGATTATGGCTACACCTTC. Translated, it gives CASSGTGGDYGYTF.